Listed below are T cell receptor beta chains from one sample, sequenced in a study of shared clonotypes between healthy human individuals. Assay used: immunoSEQ multiplex PCR; TCRdb lists only in-frame clones, some missing. The sample yields about 2 million clones, roughly 95% seen once. Sequenced material: naive CD8+ T cells sorted from blood. These TCRs come from a young man in good health. Each CDR3 is given with its conserved first and last residue. The D gene is left open where the match is weak. Clone size is shown for a subset of rows, as once, few, many or a class of expanded clone.

>.|.|TRBV21-1|TRBJ2-6
CASSRQPNGGANVLTF
TGTGCCAGCAGTCGACAGCCAAACGGCGGGGCCAACGTCCTGACTTTC
>.|.|TRBV11-2|TRBJ1-4
CASSLGEKLFF
TGTGCCAGCAGCTTAGGAGAAAAACTGTTTTTT
>.|TRBD2|TRBV29-1|TRBJ2-5
CSVEEVERGVLETQYF
TGCAGCGTTGAAGAAGTTGAGCGGGGGGTTCTCGAGACCCAGTACTTC
>.|TRBD1|TRBV10-2|TRBJ1-5
CASSDGTGANQPQHF
TGCGCCAGCAGTGACGGGACAGGGGCCAATCAGCCCCAGCATTTT
>many|TRBD2|TRBV11-2|TRBJ2-1
CASSLDPGRAGFF
TGTGCCAGCAGCTTAGATCCTGGGAGGGCCGGGTTCTTC
>.|.|TRBV27|TRBJ2-3
CASSLIGGGTDTQYF
TGTGCCAGCAGTTTAATCGGGGGCGGCACAGATACGCAGTATTTT
>.|.|TRBV6-1|TRBJ2-1
CASSDPEGRSYNEQFF
TGTGCCAGCAGTGATCCGGAAGGGAGGTCCTACAATGAGCAGTTCTTC
>.|TRBD1|TRBV19|TRBJ2-7
CASSLGTGGYEQYF
TGTGCCAGTAGCCTCGGGACAGGGGGCTACGAGCAGTACTTC
>once|.|TRBV15|TRBJ1-4
CATSILQGNSNEKLFF
TGTGCCACCAGCATCCTCCAGGGGAATTCTAATGAAAAACTGTTTTTT
>.|.|TRBV2|TRBJ1-2
CASSTPAGDNNYGYTF
TGTGCCAGCAGTACCCCGGCTGGGGACAATAACTATGGCTACACCTTC
>.|TRBD2|TRBV9|TRBJ2-1
CASSVGGLAGYNEQFF
TGTGCCAGCAGCGTAGGAGGACTAGCGGGATACAATGAGCAGTTCTTC
>.|TRBD2|TRBV10-1|TRBJ2-1
CASSESTSPAYNEQFF
TGCGCCAGCAGTGAGTCGACTAGCCCGGCCTACAATGAGCAGTTCTTC
>.|.|TRBV27|TRBJ2-7
CASSLRDAYEQYF
TGTGCCAGCAGCCTCCGGGACGCCTACGAGCAGTACTTC
>.|.|TRBV7-6|TRBJ1-3
CASSLDQSVGNTIYF
TGTGCCAGCAGCTTAGACCAGTCGGTGGGAAACACCATATATTTT
>once|.|TRBV6-5|TRBJ2-1
CASSYISSYNEQFF
TGTGCCAGCAGTTACATTAGCTCCTACAATGAGCAGTTCTTC
>.|.|TRBV21-1|TRBJ1-1
CASSKDLGWDTEAFF
TGTGCCAGCAGCAAGGACTTAGGTTGGGACACTGAAGCTTTCTTT
>.|TRBD1|TRBV11-1|TRBJ1-3
CASSPDRGFSGNTIYF
TGTGCCAGCAGCCCGGACAGGGGCTTCTCTGGAAACACCATATATTTT
>.|.|TRBV30|TRBJ1-1
CAWSWAGNTEAFF
TGTGCCTGGAGTTGGGCTGGGAACACTGAAGCTTTCTTT
>.|.|TRBV9|TRBJ1-1
CASSVSKDSGVNTEAFF
TGTGCCAGCAGCGTATCGAAAGATTCAGGGGTGAACACTGAAGCTTTCTTT
>.|TRBD2|TRBV27|TRBJ2-1
CASSLRTSGSVGYNEQFF
TGTGCCAGCAGCCTACGGACTAGCGGGAGTGTCGGCTACAATGAGCAGTTCTTC
>.|.|TRBV6-5|TRBJ2-5
CASSYDYQETQYF
TGTGCCAGCAGTTACGACTACCAAGAGACCCAGTACTTC
>.|.|TRBV7-9|TRBJ2-7
CASSPTGVGGGLIEQYF
TGTGCCAGCAGCCCGACAGGGGTGGGAGGGGGCCTAATCGAGCAGTACTTC
>.|TRBD2|TRBV7-6|TRBJ2-2
CASSIYGTSVAGELFF
TGTGCCAGCAGCATATACGGGACTAGCGTCGCCGGGGAGCTGTTTTTT
>.|.|TRBV2|TRBJ2-7
CASSEYRVPYEQYF
TGTGCCAGCAGTGAATACAGGGTCCCCTACGAGCAGTACTTC
>.|.|TRBV18|TRBJ2-7
CASSLGGASYEQYF
TGTGCCAGCTCACTGGGCGGGGCCAGTTACGAGCAGTACTTC
>.|.|TRBV19|TRBJ1-1
CASSYATPNTEAFF
TGTGCCAGTAGTTACGCGACACCTAACACTGAAGCTTTCTTT
>.|TRBD1|TRBV9|TRBJ2-2
CASSVSGQGAGELFF
TGTGCCAGCAGCGTTTCCGGACAGGGGGCCGGGGAGCTGTTTTTT
>.|TRBD2|TRBV6-1|TRBJ2-1
CASSPRGGFHNEQFF
TGTGCCAGCAGTCCAAGGGGAGGGTTCCACAATGAGCAGTTCTTC
>.|TRBD1|TRBV19|TRBJ1-6
CASSSPGTGEESPLHF
TGTGCCAGTAGTAGTCCCGGGACAGGGGAAGAATCACCCCTCCACTTT
>.|.|TRBV7-6|TRBJ2-1
CASSASGEQFF
TGTGCCAGCAGCGCCTCGGGTGAGCAGTTCTTC
>.|.|TRBV4-3|TRBJ2-1
CASSQDRRDEQFF
TGCGCCAGCAGCCAAGATAGGAGGGACGAGCAGTTCTTC
>.|.|TRBV30|TRBJ1-2
CAWSPAGVGGYTF
TGTGCCTGGAGCCCTGCAGGGGTCGGTGGCTACACCTTC
>.|.|TRBV2|TRBJ2-1
CASSETPLGEQFF
TGTGCCAGCAGTGAAACTCCCTTGGGCGAGCAGTTCTTC
>.|.|TRBV30|TRBJ1-2
CAWSVGPGYGYTF
TGTGCCTGGAGTGTTGGGCCGGGATATGGCTACACCTTC
>.|.|TRBV2|TRBJ2-3
CASSEPPDTQYF
TGTGCCAGCAGTGAACCTCCCGATACGCAGTATTTT
>.|TRBD2|TRBV13|TRBJ2-3
CASTEAGVSTDTQYF
TGTGCCAGCACCGAAGCGGGGGTTAGCACAGATACGCAGTATTTT
>once|.|TRBV27|TRBJ2-7
CASSVDRTYEQYF
TGTGCCAGCAGTGTCGACCGTACCTACGAGCAGTACTTC
>.|.|TRBV11-3|TRBJ1-3
CASSPTMVPGNTIYF
TGTGCCAGCAGCCCTACAATGGTGCCCGGAAACACCATATATTTT
>.|.|TRBV27|TRBJ1-5
CASRIVGGNQPQHF
TGTGCCAGCAGGATCGTCGGGGGCAATCAGCCCCAGCATTTT
>.|TRBD1|TRBV19|TRBJ1-5
CASSTGQGTQPQHF
TGTGCCAGTAGTACGGGACAGGGGACTCAGCCCCAGCATTTT
>.|.|TRBV21-1|TRBJ1-2
CASRQGGAANYGYTF
TGTGCCAGCAGGCAAGGGGGCGCAGCGAACTATGGCTACACCTTC
>once|.|TRBV10-2|TRBJ2-5
CASSSGRETQYF
TGCGCCAGCAGTAGTGGGCGGGAGACCCAGTACTTC
>.|TRBD2|TRBV18|TRBJ2-7
CASSPVSGGYEQYF
TGTGCCAGCTCACCAGTTAGCGGGGGCTACGAGCAGTACTTC
>.|.|TRBV28|TRBJ1-5
CASSLRWARDGYDQPQHF
TGTGCCAGCAGTTTACGGTGGGCAAGGGACGGGTATGATCAGCCCCAGCATTTT
>.|TRBD2|TRBV13|TRBJ2-3
CASSIGTSGRAEDTQYF
TGTGCCAGCAGCATAGGGACTAGCGGGAGGGCCGAAGATACGCAGTATTTT
>.|TRBD1|TRBV4-1|TRBJ2-6
CASSQEGQGTFGANVLTF
TGCGCCAGCAGCCAAGAAGGACAGGGGACCTTTGGGGCCAACGTCCTGACTTTC
>.|.|TRBV27|TRBJ2-3
CASSLRDTDTQYF
TGTGCCAGCAGTTTACGGGACACAGATACGCAGTATTTT
>.|.|TRBV23-1|TRBJ2-7
CASSQARDALGAYEQYF
TGCGCCAGCAGTCAGGCGAGGGACGCCCTGGGTGCCTACGAGCAGTACTTC
>.|.|TRBV5-6|TRBJ1-1
CASGLGDSEAFF
TGTGCCAGCGGCTTGGGCGACAGTGAAGCTTTCTTT
>.|.|TRBV7-6|TRBJ2-1
CASSSTGRDYNEQFF
TGTGCCAGCAGCTCGACAGGGAGGGACTACAATGAGCAGTTCTTC
>.|TRBD1|TRBV7-3|TRBJ2-6
CASSLGQGAPGANVLTF
TGTGCCAGCAGCTTAGGCCAGGGGGCGCCTGGGGCCAACGTCCTGACTTTC
>.|.|TRBV5-6|TRBJ2-1
CTFGKQFF
TGTACCTTCGGAAAGCAGTTCTTC
>.|.|TRBV9|TRBJ2-7
CASSVGGLSSYEQYF
TGTGCCAGCAGCGTAGGGGGGTTGAGCTCCTACGAGCAGTACTTC
>once|.|TRBV5-1|TRBJ2-7
CASSQPGTGEQYF
TGCGCCAGCAGTCAACCAGGGACGGGGGAGCAGTACTTC
>.|TRBD2|TRBV29-1|TRBJ2-1
CSVEVSSGLGEQFF
TGCAGCGTTGAGGTATCTAGCGGTTTGGGTGAGCAGTTCTTC